A selection of T cell receptor beta chains follows, all from one sample in a study of blood T cell repertoires in COVID-19. Repertoires were generated with immunoSEQ multiplex PCR, while TCRdb's copy carries only in-frame clones and drops some. The table shows under 300,000 clones, with about 82% occurring only once. Sequenced: peripheral blood. The origin of the receptors is a woman aged 60 to 75 with active or convalescent COVID-19. CDR3s include the opening cysteine and the closing phenylalanine or tryptophan. The D gene is left open where the match is weak. Where a row states a size, it is once, few, many or the class of an expanded clone; other rows omit it.

CASSPQANSYGYTF	TGTGCCAGCTCACCTCAAGCGAACTCCTATGGCTACACCTTC	-	TRBV18	TRBJ1-2	-
CASRGTENTGELFF	TGTGCCAGCAGGGGGACAGAGAACACCGGGGAGCTGTTTTTT	-	TRBV28	TRBJ2-2	TRBD1
CASSPINSPLHF	TGTGCCAGCAGCCCTATTAATTCACCCCTCCACTTT	-	TRBV3-1/TRBV3-2	TRBJ1-6	-
CASSRTSSNTEAFF	TGTGCCAGTAGCCGGACTTCCTCGAACACTGAAGCTTTCTTT	few	TRBV19	TRBJ1-1	-
CASSSRFPGELFF	TGTGCCAGCAGCTCCAGATTCCCCGGGGAGCTGTTTTTT	-	TRBV5-4	TRBJ2-2	-
CAWSVSQNSPLHF	TGTGCCTGGAGTGTATCCCAGAATTCACCCCTCCACTTT	-	TRBV30	TRBJ1-6	-
CSVESPPGEQFF	TGCAGCGTTGAGTCCCCTCCAGGGGAGCAGTTCTTC	-	TRBV29-1	TRBJ2-1	-
CAVFTANYGYTF	TGTGCCGTATTCACAGCCAACTATGGCTACACCTTC	-	TRBV6-6	TRBJ1-2	-
CASSLGRGGRGEQYF	TGTGCCAGCAGTTTGGGGCGGGGTGGAAGGGGAGAGCAGTACTTC	-	TRBV27	TRBJ2-7	-
CAISESNIYGYTF	TGTGCCATCAGTGAGTCGAACATCTATGGCTACACCTTC	-	TRBV10-3	TRBJ1-2	-